These 16 T cell receptor beta chains share one sample of origin, sequenced in a study of regulatory T cells in long-lasting Graves disease. CDR3-region Arm-PCR and iRepertoire HTBI primers produced the TCR beta libraries. Via MiXCR, TCRdb re-called the multiplex PCR reads, giving one row per CDR3 protein. This sample has under 300,000 distinct CDR3 sequences, with roughly a fifth found just once. Sample time point: newly diagnosed GD, antithyroid drugs for less than 3 months. The TCR library was made from RNA extracted from PBMCs. This sample comprised peripheral blood mononuclear cells (PBMCs), obtained at new diagnosis, from a patient treated with antithyroid drugs. Source of these receptors: a female donor with Graves disease.

The chain couples TRBV7-9 to TRBJ1-5; 9 bases are shared with TRBD1. Germline-derived CDR1 and CDR2 are SEHNR and FQNEAQ (reference sequence). The CDR3 consists of 15 residues. V lost 4 bases, J lost 5 bases, and 6 bases stayed unmatched. The chain's CDR3 is CASSSPDRGDQPQHF. CDR3 nucleotides: TGTGCCAGCAGCTCCCCGGACAGGGGAGATCAGCCCCAGCATTTT.

The J gene is TRBJ1-5, the V gene TRBV12-3 or TRBV12-4, with 8 nucleotides matching TRBD1. J was trimmed by 14 bases and V by 5 bases; bases with no gene match: 8. The CDR3 totals 12 residues. For the CDR3, the DNA is TGTGCCAGCAGTCCCGGGACAGGCGGGGAGCATTTT. Translated: CASSPGTGGEHF.

This clonotype has a count of ten or more. This chain connects TRBV7-2 to TRBJ2-3, with a tentative D call TRBD1 (6 bases). The CDR3 extends over 14 amino acids. The V end was cut by 4 bases, the J end by 3 bases, with 11 bases between. Germline values: CDR1 SGHTA, CDR2 FQGNSA. The CDR3 region is CASSSRQGTDTQYF. The CDR3 nucleotides read TGTGCCAGCAGCTCCCGGCAGGGGACAGATACGCAGTATTTT. The whole variable domain, remainder taken from reference TRBV7-2 and TRBJ2-3, is GAGVSQSPSNKVTEKGKDVELRCDPISGHTALYWYRQSLGQGLEFLIYFQGNSAPDKSGLPSDRFSAERTGGSVSTLTIQRTQQEDSAVYLCASSSRQGTDTQYFGPGTRLTVL.

This clonotype was counted ten times or more. The rearrangement uses TRBV7-2 and TRBJ1-4, with 8 bases lining up with TRBD1. With V trimmed by 7 bases and J by 5 bases, 3 bases remained unmatched. CDR3 length: 13 amino acids. Germline CDR1 reads SGHTA; CDR2 reads FQGNSA. In nucleotides, the CDR3 is TGTGCCAGCACCAGACAGGGGAATGAAAAACTGTTTTTT. Protein product: CASTRQGNEKLFF.

This clonotype came up a few times. This chain connects TRBV10-2 to TRBJ2-3; tentative D call: TRBD2 (5 bases). This CDR3 contains 13 residues. Per germline, CDR1 WSHSY and CDR2 SAAADI. Between the trimmed V and J ends, which lost 7 bases and 0 bases, there was a span of 8 bases. The CDR3 here is CASKSGSTDTQYF. As DNA, the CDR3 is TGCGCCAGCAAGAGCGGTAGCACAGATACGCAGTATTTT.

This clonotype has ten or more counts. The rearrangement joins TRBV30 to TRBJ2-1, with D possibly TRBD2 on 6 matching bases. Deletions cut 1 base from V and 7 bases from J, with 14 bases between. Germline CDR1 GTSNPN, CDR2 SVGIG (reference sequence). The CDR3 totals 14 residues. The CDR3 reads CAWSGEDLQNEQFF. The CDR3 bases are TGTGCCTGGAGTGGGGAGGACTTACAAAATGAGCAGTTCTTC.

Details on this clonotype: This could be a read error, since a much larger clone is one nucleotide away. The genes are TRBV3-1 and TRBJ2-7, with TRBD2 identical over 11 bases. CDR1 LGHDT and CDR2 YNNKEL come from the germline V gene (reference sequence). V dropped 6 bases and J dropped 7; count of bases not matched to a gene: 8. The CDR3 is 14 residues long. CDR3 sequence (DNA): TGTGCCAGCAGGCAACTAGCGGGAGAAAATGAGCAGTACTTC. Translating it yields CASRQLAGENEQYF.

The chain has TRBV20-1 and TRBJ2-7; 9 bases match TRBD1. CDR3 length equals 14 residues. The J segment lost 4 bases and the V segment lost 3 bases, leaving 7 bases of the junction unmatched. Germline CDR1 DFQATT, CDR2 SNEGSKA (reference sequence). CDR3 nucleotides: TGCAGTGCTAGTCCGGGACAGGGTCTGTACGAGCAGTACTTC. Its protein product is CSASPGQGLYEQYF.

This clonotype showed up many times. The rearrangement joins TRBV7-8 to TRBJ2-5; no clear D gene. The V end was cut by 1 base, the J end by 5 bases, with 8 bases between. CDR1 is SGHVS and CDR2 is FQNEAQ in the germline V gene. This CDR3 contains 13 residues. CDR3 residues: CASSLDMGETQYF. As DNA, the CDR3 is TGTGCCAGCAGCTTAGATATGGGGGAGACCCAGTACTTC.

This clonotype came up many times. This chain uses TRBV14 with TRBJ2-7; D is uncertain. The ends were cut back, 4 bases at V and 4 bases at J, with 8 bases in the middle. Germline V CDR1 and CDR2: SGHDN, FVKESK. This CDR3 is built from 12 residues. The CDR3 coding sequence is TGTGCCAGCAGCCCTCGCAAGTACGAGCAGTACTTC. It codes for CASSPRKYEQYF. Full variable domain (remainder filled in from reference TRBV14 and TRBJ2-7): EAGVTQFPSHSVIEKGQTVTLRCDPISGHDNLYWYRRVMGKEIKFLLHFVKESKQDESGMPNNRFLAERTGGTYSTLKVQPAELEDSGVYFCASSPRKYEQYFGPGTRLTVT.

This clonotype was recorded at least ten times. The chain combines TRBV6-2 or TRBV6-3 with TRBJ2-1; 8 bases are a match to TRBD2. Germline CDR1 reads MNHEY; CDR2 reads SVGEGT. Trimming cost V 8 bases and J 3 bases; bases outside gene matches: 12. This CDR3 has 16 amino acids. DNA for the CDR3: TGTGCCAGCCGGTGGGGTGGCGCGGGAGGCTACAATGAGCAGTTCTTC. The encoded protein is CASRWGGAGGYNEQFF.

This clonotype was observed many times. The chain is built from TRBV7-2 and TRBJ1-5, with TRBD1 matching over 7 bases. The V gene's germline CDR1 is SGHTA and CDR2 FQGNSA. Trimming cost V 0 bases and J 5 bases; bases outside gene matches: 1. The CDR3 runs 14 residues. DNA of the CDR3: TGTGCCAGCAGCTTAGCAGGGGGCGATCAGCCCCAGCATTTT. Protein sequence: CASSLAGGDQPQHF.

This clonotype was seen at least ten times. The rearrangement uses TRBV5-1 and TRBJ1-1; D unclear. The V gene's germline CDR1 is SGHRS and CDR2 YFSETQ. The CDR3 has 16 residues. Trimming stripped 1 base from V and 0 bases from J, with 13 bases between. The CDR3, as DNA: TGCGCCAGCAGCTTGTGGGCAGGATCCATGAACACTGAAGCTTTCTTT. It specifies CASSLWAGSMNTEAFF. Using reference TRBV5-1 and TRBJ1-1 for the parts outside the CDR3, the full variable domain is KAGVTQTPRYLIKTRGQQVTLSCSPISGHRSVSWYQQTPGQGLQFLFEYFSETQRNKGNFPGRFSGRQFSNSRSEMNVSTLELGDSALYLCASSLWAGSMNTEAFFGQGTRLTVV.

V is TRBV12-3 or TRBV12-4 and J is TRBJ2-3; D perhaps matches TRBD2 (6 bases). This CDR3 is built from 19 residues. The V end lost 5 bases, the J end lost 2 bases, and 26 bases lay between the germline ends. The CDR3 region is CASSPRRRPAGSNTDTQYF. The CDR3 DNA follows: TGTGCCAGCAGTCCCCGTCGACGACCGGCGGGGAGCAACACAGATACGCAGTATTTT.

This chain uses TRBV5-4 with TRBJ2-3, with D uncertain. Germline CDR1 is SGHNT and CDR2 is YYREEE (reference sequence). Trimming removed 0 bases from V and 0 bases from J, with 8 bases in between. This CDR3 region has 15 residues. CDR3 nucleotides: TGTGCCAGCAGCTTGGAGCTACGGAGCACAGATACGCAGTATTTT. This codes for CASSLELRSTDTQYF.

At least ten counts were recorded for this clonotype. The rearrangement links TRBV5-4 to TRBJ2-1; 9 nucleotides agree with TRBD2. The CDR3 runs 15 residues. Looked up from germline, CDR1 is SGHNT and CDR2 is YYREEE (reference sequence). Unmatched junction bases numbered 8, after V lost 4 bases and J lost 6 bases. The CDR3 sequence is CASSHLAGRLNEQFF. For the CDR3, the DNA is TGTGCCAGCAGCCATCTAGCGGGGAGGCTCAATGAGCAGTTCTTC.